This T cell receptor (beta chain) was captured by sequencing in a study of breast tumors, draining lymph nodes, adjacent tissues. Regarding the study as a whole: Tumor and nontumor repertoires were significantly more similar in luminal-like than in basal-like breast cancer. Tumor TCR diversity was below lymph nodes but above nontumor tissue. The lymph node origin of tumor T cells was framed as consistent with a hypothesis, not demonstrated.

The CDR3 totals 13 residues. The V and J ends lost 8 bases and 2 bases, in that order; junction bases with no gene match: 2. CDR1 is SGHAT and CDR2 is FQNNGV in the germline V gene. There are many counts of this clonotype. Its cognate antigen is unknown. One entry per CDR3 protein, called by TCRdb with MiXCR from the multiplex PCR reads. The table shows some 130,000 distinct CDR3 sequences, with approximately 20% occurring only once. Axillary draining lymph nodes of breast cancer patients supplied the node samples. The TCR was taken from a female donor with breast cancer. Some clones in this sample may be carry-over from other donors' samples. Sequencing input: axillary lymph node tissue. The V gene is TRBV11-2, the J gene TRBJ2-7; 11 bases match TRBD1. CDR3 loop: CASGGQGAYEQYF. For the CDR3, the DNA is TGTGCCAGCGGGGGACAGGGGGCCTACGAGCAGTACTTC.